This T cell receptor beta chain was recovered during a study of a mutant IDH1 vaccine in newly diagnosed glioma. Study summary: The start of vaccination came 4-6 weeks after radiotherapy alone, or with temozolomide cycles. Sex distribution of treated patients was approximately 62% male and approximately 38% female; mean age was about 41 years. Study outcomes and limitations: Most patients, approximately 93%, showed vaccine-induced immune responses.

Clones were read by immunoSEQ multiplex PCR, and TCRdb kept only the in-frame ones, dropping some. The profile shows 84,000 or so clones, 81% of them singletons. Time point reported: week 47, end of study. Doses of 300 ug of mutant IDH1 20-mer peptide were given with topical imiquimod. Newly diagnosed WHO grade 3 or 4 IDH1-mutant, ATRX-lost astrocytomas were identified in the donors. This clone was found a few times. Its antigen is as yet unknown. Here the sequenced sample was PBMCs, taken from a glioma patient whose treatment included an IDH1 peptide vaccine. The sequence came from a man between 40 and 49 years old with glioma.

The CDR3 sequence: CASSITPTVVYGYTF. CDR3 nucleotide sequence: TGTGCCAGTAGTATAACCCCCACCGTCGTCTATGGCTACACCTTC. This rearrangement joins TRBV19 to TRBJ1-2; D is ambiguous. The CDR3 spans 15 residues. Germline V gene lookup returns CDR1 LNHDA and CDR2 SQIVND (reference sequence). V lost 2 bases and J lost 4, with 14 bases in between. Variable domain in full (rest from reference TRBV19 and TRBJ1-2): DGGITQSPKYLFRKEGQNVTLSCEQNLNHDAMYWYRQDPGQGLRLIYYSQIVNDFQKGDIAEGYSVSREKKESFPLTVTSAQKNPTAFYLCASSITPTVVYGYTFGSGTRLTVV.